The 19 T cell receptor beta chains below all came from one sample that was sequenced in a study of blood T cell repertoires in COVID-19. The protocol was immunoSEQ multiplex PCR, while the TCRdb copy is restricted to in-frame clones and leaves out a portion. The sample lists approximately 300,000 clones; roughly 90% were seen once. The specimen was peripheral blood. The receptor source for this set is a woman aged 25 to 39 with COVID-19, enrolled during active disease.

The chain joins TRBV30 to TRBJ1-5, with a tentative D call TRBD1 (6 bases). The V end was cut by 3 bases, the J end by 6 bases, with 15 bases between. The CDR3 is 14 amino acids. The germline CDR1 and CDR2 sequences are GTSNPN and SVGIG (reference sequence). The DNA for the CDR3 is TGTGCCTGGAGCACGCAGGGAGGGGGTCAGCCCCAGCATTTT. Encoded protein: CAWSTQGGGQPQHF.

The chain has TRBV6-5 and TRBJ1-4; weak D call: TRBD1 (6 bases). Germline loops: CDR1 MNHEY, CDR2 SVGAGI. CDR3 length: 14 residues. The V gene lost 7 bases and the J gene lost 2 bases, with 11 bases spanning the gap. CDR3 sequence reads: CASMQGPTNEKLFF. Written as DNA, the CDR3 is TGTGCCAGCATGCAGGGGCCTACTAATGAAAAACTGTTTTTT.

V is TRBV28 and J is TRBJ1-6; D not resolved. Germline CDR1 reads MDHEN; CDR2 reads SYDVKM. V was trimmed by 4 bases and J by 5 bases, leaving 12 bases between them. There are 15 residues in the CDR3. CDR3 residues: CASSSSREDNSPLHF. The CDR3 DNA sequence: TGTGCCAGCAGTTCCTCCCGGGAGGATAATTCACCCCTCCACTTT.

A single count supports this clone. The chain links TRBV28 to TRBJ1-3; a weak D match, TRBD1 (5 bases). V lost 3 bases, J lost 4 bases, and 10 bases lay in between. Germline lookup yields CDR1 MDHEN and CDR2 SYDVKM. This CDR3 is 14 amino acids long. The CDR3 DNA is TGTGCCAGCAGTTTGTGGACACCCGGAAACACCATATATTTT. Translated, it gives CASSLWTPGNTIYF. The complete variable domain, with remaining parts taken from reference TRBV28 and TRBJ1-3, reads DVKVTQSSRYLVKRTGEKVFLECVQDMDHENMFWYRQDPGLGLRLIYFSYDVKMKEKGDIPEGYSVSREKKERFSLILESASTNQTSMYLCASSLWTPGNTIYFGEGSWLTVV.

The chain employs TRBV7-2 and TRBJ2-7; TRBD1 matches 7 bases. The CDR3 length is 15 residues. Germline-derived CDR1 and CDR2 are SGHTA and FQGNSA. With V trimmed by 0 bases and J by 3 bases, 5 bases remained unmatched. The CDR3 bases are TGTGCCAGCAGCTTAGCAACAGGGGTACTCTACGAGCAGTACTTC. This sequence encodes CASSLATGVLYEQYF.

This clone was detected only once. The chain is built from TRBV5-1 and TRBJ2-2, with unresolved D. Germline V lookup: CDR1 SGHRS, CDR2 YFSETQ. The CDR3 runs to 13 residues. V dropped 2 bases and J dropped 3 bases, with 5 bases sitting between them. CDR3 sequence reads: CASSFSYTGELFF. In DNA, the CDR3 is TGCGCCAGCAGCTTCTCCTACACCGGGGAGCTGTTTTTT.

The V and J genes are TRBV4-1 and TRBJ1-1; 8 bases line up with TRBD1. The CDR3 length is 16 residues. V lost 1 base to trimming and J lost 5 bases; unmatched junction nucleotides: 9. In germline, CDR1 is MGHRA, CDR2 YSYEKL. The CDR3 sequence: CASSQAGQGSGTEAFF. CDR3 DNA sequence: TGCGCCAGCAGCCAAGCCGGACAGGGCTCGGGGACTGAAGCTTTCTTT.

The chain is built from TRBV5-5 and TRBJ2-3; TRBD1 might be the D (5 bases). This CDR3 has 14 amino acids. From germline, CDR1 is SGHKS and CDR2 YYEKEE (reference sequence). V lost 4 bases and J 1 base, leaving 10 bases between the germline ends. This CDR3 reads CASSSVGGTDTQYF. The CDR3 nucleotides read TGTGCCAGCAGCAGCGTAGGGGGCACAGATACGCAGTATTTT. Drawing the rest from reference TRBV5-5 and TRBJ2-3, the complete variable domain is DAGVTQSPTHLIKTRGQQVTLRCSPISGHKSVSWYQQVLGQGPQFIFQYYEKEERGRGNFPDRFSARQFPNYSSELNVNALLLGDSALYLCASSSVGGTDTQYFGPGTRLTVL.

The V call is TRBV4-3, the J call TRBJ2-5, with 8 bases matching TRBD1. Losses at the gene ends were 0 bases for V and 5 bases for J; bases not matched to a gene: 5. Germline CDR1 is LGHNA and CDR2 is YSLEER. The length of the CDR3 is 15 residues. The CDR3 here is CASSQDPGGRETQYF. The CDR3 bases are TGCGCCAGCAGCCAAGACCCAGGGGGCAGGGAGACCCAGTACTTC.

This clone appeared once. V is TRBV30 and J is TRBJ2-3, with a tentative D call TRBD2 (6 bases). Germline lookup yields CDR1 GTSNPN and CDR2 SVGIG (reference sequence). The CDR3 spans 15 residues. V shed 2 bases and J shed 5 bases, with 17 bases lying between them. CDR3 loop: CAWSWDSSRLDTQYF. Here the CDR3 DNA reads TGTGCCTGGAGTTGGGACTCCAGCCGGTTAGATACGCAGTATTTT.

V usage is TRBV6-2 or TRBV6-3 and J usage is TRBJ1-4; 7 nucleotides agree with TRBD1. CDR1 is MNHEY, CDR2 SVGEGT, per germline. V shed 2 bases, J shed 7 bases, and the junction held 4 bases outside the gene matches. This CDR3 has 14 amino acids. CDR3 nucleotides: TGTGCCAGCAGTTACCACAGGGGACTTGAAAAACTGTTTTTT. Protein product: CASSYHRGLEKLFF.

The V and J genes are TRBV11-1 and TRBJ2-1, with TRBD2 identical over 15 bases. Germline V gene sequence: CDR1 SGHAT, CDR2 FQDESV (reference sequence). V trimming: 5 bases; J trimming: 10 bases; junction bases outside the gene matches: 6. CDR3 size: 15 residues. The CDR3 here is CASSPGLAGGREQFF. DNA of the CDR3: TGTGCCAGCAGCCCAGGACTAGCGGGAGGGCGGGAGCAGTTCTTC. Based on the CDR3 plus reference TRBV11-1 and TRBJ2-1, the full variable domain is EAEVAQSPRYKITEKSQAVAFWCDPISGHATLYWYRQILGQGPELLVQFQDESVVDDSQLPKDRFSAERLKGVDSTLKIQPAELGDSAMYLCASSPGLAGGREQFFGPGTRLTVL.

This chain connects TRBV19 to TRBJ1-2, with D tentatively TRBD1 (5 bases). With 7 bases removed from V and 0 bases from J, the gap between germline ends came to 12 bases. CDR3 size: 14 residues. Looked up from germline, CDR1 is LNHDA and CDR2 is SQIVND (reference sequence). In DNA form, the CDR3 reads TGTGCCAGTACCGCAGGGTACGCTAACTATGGCTACACCTTC. Translating gives CASTAGYANYGYTF. The whole variable domain, filled in from reference TRBV19 and TRBJ1-2, reads DGGITQSPKYLFRKEGQNVTLSCEQNLNHDAMYWYRQDPGQGLRLIYYSQIVNDFQKGDIAEGYSVSREKKESFPLTVTSAQKNPTAFYLCASTAGYANYGYTFGSGTRLTVV.

This clone has a handful of counts. The chain employs TRBV6-2 or TRBV6-3 and TRBJ1-5, with D hard to call. From germline, CDR1 is MNHEY and CDR2 SVGEGT. CDR3 size: 15 residues. Trimming left V 5 bases short and J 9 bases short, with 20 bases between. This chain's CDR3 is CASSNFAGGLGPQHF. The CDR3 bases are TGTGCCAGCAGTAATTTCGCTGGCGGCTTGGGGCCCCAGCATTTT.

The chain links TRBV15 to TRBJ1-5; D is ambiguous. CDR3 length: 15 amino acids. V was cut by 2 bases and J by 0 bases, with 8 bases left in between. Looked up from germline, CDR1 is LNHNV and CDR2 is YYDKDF (reference sequence). CDR3 coding DNA: TGTGCCACCAGCAGACGGGATTTTAGCAATCAGCCCCAGCATTTT. Its protein product is CATSRRDFSNQPQHF.

The chain employs TRBV2 and TRBJ1-4, with TRBD1 matching 7 bases. Germline CDR1 and CDR2: SNHLY and FYNNEI. The J segment lost 3 bases and the V segment lost 11 bases, leaving 6 bases of the junction unmatched. This CDR3 has 13 residues. The CDR3 here is CASTGTANEKLFF. DNA of the CDR3: TGTGCCTCCACCGGGACAGCTAATGAAAAACTGTTTTTT.

The rearrangement uses TRBV5-1 and TRBJ2-5; perhaps TRBD2 as D (6 bases). Trimming removed 1 base at V and 5 bases at J, with 12 bases between. The CDR3 has 14 residues. Germline-derived CDR1 and CDR2 are SGHRS and YFSETQ. The CDR3 reads CASSLSGVRETQYF. The CDR3 region has the DNA TGCGCCAGCAGCTTGTCGGGGGTCCGGGAGACCCAGTACTTC.

The rearrangement links TRBV6-5 to TRBJ2-2; tentatively, D is TRBD2 (5 bases). The CDR3 loop spans 13 amino acids. V was cut by 4 bases and J by 5 bases, with 8 bases left in between. Germline V gives CDR1 MNHEY, CDR2 SVGAGI. In nucleotides, the CDR3 is TGTGCCAGCAGTTCTAGCTTTACCGGGGAGCTGTTTTTT. Translated: CASSSSFTGELFF.

The J gene is TRBJ2-1, the V gene TRBV24-1; tentatively, D is TRBD1 (5 bases). CDR1 is KGHDR and CDR2 is SFDVKD in the germline V gene. CDR3 length equals 16 residues. V gave up 0 bases and J gave up 8 bases, with 16 bases separating them. CDR3 DNA: TGTGCCACCAGTGATTTGAGGCAGGGTCTAGGGGATGAGCAGTTCTTC. This encodes CATSDLRQGLGDEQFF.